This T cell receptor (beta chain) is from a study of T cell responses to AZD1222 COVID-19 vaccine. To note about this clone: The antigen is unknown.

Germline values: CDR1 SGHTA, CDR2 FQGTGA. V lost 6 bases and J lost 5; bases outside the gene matches: 3. The CDR3 has 13 residues. Study results and limitations: The repertoires were collected only after the peak T cell response. Females outnumbered males among donors, who were mostly white British; clonal diversity was possibly underestimated. Regions 160-218 and 743-854 held dominance among vaccine-associated CD4 TCRs, which spanned spike.

Libraries were prepared by immunoSEQ multiplex PCR; TCRdb keeps only in-frame clonotypes and omits some of them. The data contain approximately 150,000 clones, 85% to 95% of them singletons. Sequenced here: peripheral blood, sampled on day 0 of MenACWY control vaccination. The sequence derives from an adult in good health. J is TRBJ2-2 and V is TRBV7-3; 7 bases align to TRBD1. The CDR3 loop reads CASRQGTTGELFF. In nucleotides, the CDR3 is TGTGCCAGCAGACAGGGGACGACCGGGGAGCTGTTTTTT.